This TCR beta chain was observed in a study of multiple sclerosis patients with progressive multifocal leukoencephalopathy. Generated by immunoSEQ multiplex PCR, the TCRdb table keeps only in-frame clones and is missing some. This sample has more than 30,000 clones, with about 87% found just once. As for time point: time of PML onset. This sequence originates from a woman aged 40-49 years with progressive multifocal leukoencephalopathy. The input for sequencing was PBMCs, taken from a patient treated with natalizumab.

This CDR3 reads CASSSAATSVAFF. The CDR3 nucleotides are TGTGCCAGCAGTTCCGCCGCTACCTCGGTAGCTTTCTTT. The V and J genes are TRBV28 and TRBJ1-1; D uncertain. V dropped 4 bases and J dropped 10 bases, with 16 bases sitting between them. Looked up from germline, CDR1 is MDHEN and CDR2 is SYDVKM. The CDR3 is made up of 13 amino acids.